This T cell receptor beta chain was captured in a study of CD8 T cells in Susac syndrome. TCR beta was sequenced from blood CD8+ and CD4+ T cells. This clonotype showed up just once. cDNA came from roughly 0.53 to 1 ug RNA primed by random hexamers. Multiplex immunoSEQ PCR targeted 54 Vbeta and 13 Jbeta TCR beta segments. Using its own MiXCR run on the immunoSEQ multiplex PCR reads, TCRdb lists one record per CDR3 protein. The table includes roughly 160,000 distinct CDR3 sequences, 95% to 97% detected once. The TCR comes from a human donor with Susac syndrome. Sequenced sample: CD4+ T cells from PBMCs.

Written as DNA, the CDR3 is TGCAGCGTTGCCTTGGGGGGGACAGGGGGCTTCGAGCAGTACTTC. Its protein is CSVALGGTGGFEQYF. V is TRBV29-1 and J is TRBJ2-7, with TRBD1 matching over 12 bases. CDR1 and CDR2 (germline): SQVTM, ANQGSEA. Trimming removed 4 bases from V and 6 bases from J; junction bases left unmatched: 10. The CDR3 is 15 amino acids.